Reported below is one T cell receptor beta chain. The CDR3 runs 16 residues. In germline, CDR1 is MDHEN, CDR2 SYDVKM. V was pared by 4 bases and J by 8 bases, with 23 bases between. The sample belongs to a study of blood T cells in healthy people across ages. Sample-barcoded 5' priming and a J-beta primer mix drove a second PCR of roughly 6 to 12 cycles. TCRdb itself ran the 5' RACE reads through MiXCR, one entry per CDR3 protein. The sample lists hundreds of thousands of distinct CDR3 sequences, around 52% occurring once. J is TRBJ1-2 and V is TRBV28, with D unclear. Sample: blood. The receptor's source is a woman over 75 in good health. CDR3 loop: CASSSLAAGGFRGYTF. CDR3 coding DNA: TGTGCCAGCAGTTCATTAGCGGCAGGTGGCTTTCGGGGCTACACCTTC.